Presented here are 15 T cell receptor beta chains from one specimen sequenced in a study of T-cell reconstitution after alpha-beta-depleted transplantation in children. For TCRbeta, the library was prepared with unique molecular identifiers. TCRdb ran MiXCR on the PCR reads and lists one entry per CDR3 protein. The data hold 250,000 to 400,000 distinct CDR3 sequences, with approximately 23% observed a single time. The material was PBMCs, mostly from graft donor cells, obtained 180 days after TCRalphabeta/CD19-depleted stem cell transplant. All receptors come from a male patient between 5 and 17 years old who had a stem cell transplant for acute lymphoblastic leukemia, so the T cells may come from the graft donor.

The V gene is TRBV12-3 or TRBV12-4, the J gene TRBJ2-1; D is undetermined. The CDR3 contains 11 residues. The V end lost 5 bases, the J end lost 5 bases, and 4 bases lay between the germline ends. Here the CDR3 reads CASSEHNEQFF. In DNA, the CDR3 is TGTGCCAGCAGTGAGCACAATGAGCAGTTCTTC.

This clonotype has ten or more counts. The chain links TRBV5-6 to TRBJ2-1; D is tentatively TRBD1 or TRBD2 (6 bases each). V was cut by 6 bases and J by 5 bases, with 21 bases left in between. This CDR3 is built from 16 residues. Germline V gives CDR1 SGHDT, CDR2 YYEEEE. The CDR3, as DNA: TGTGCCAGCACTCCGCGGGACATATTCGGCGACAATGAGCAGTTCTTC. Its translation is CASTPRDIFGDNEQFF.

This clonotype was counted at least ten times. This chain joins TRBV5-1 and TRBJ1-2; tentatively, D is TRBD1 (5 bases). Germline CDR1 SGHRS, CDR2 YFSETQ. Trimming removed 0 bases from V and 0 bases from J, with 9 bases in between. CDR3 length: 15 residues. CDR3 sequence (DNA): TGCGCCAGCAGCTTGGACAGGTTGGCTAACTATGGCTACACCTTC. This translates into CASSLDRLANYGYTF.

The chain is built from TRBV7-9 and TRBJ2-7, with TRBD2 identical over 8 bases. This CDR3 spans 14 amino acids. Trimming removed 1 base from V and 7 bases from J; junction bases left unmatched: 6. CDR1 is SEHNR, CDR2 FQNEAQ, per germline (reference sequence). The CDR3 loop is CASSLGLAMAEQYF. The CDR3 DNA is TGTGCCAGCAGCTTAGGACTAGCGATGGCGGAGCAGTACTTC.

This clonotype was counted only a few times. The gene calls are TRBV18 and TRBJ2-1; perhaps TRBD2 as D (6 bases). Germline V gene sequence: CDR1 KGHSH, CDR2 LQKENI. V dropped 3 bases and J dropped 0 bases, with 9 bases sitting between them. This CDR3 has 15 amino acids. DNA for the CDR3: TGTGCCAGCTCACCCGGGACTCCCTCCTACAATGAGCAGTTCTTC. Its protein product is CASSPGTPSYNEQFF. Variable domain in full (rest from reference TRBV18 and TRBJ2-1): NAGVMQNPRHLVRRRGQEARLRCSPMKGHSHVYWYRQLPEEGLKFMVYLQKENIIDESGMPKERFSAEFPKEGPSILRIQQVVRGDSAAYFCASSPGTPSYNEQFFGPGTRLTVL.

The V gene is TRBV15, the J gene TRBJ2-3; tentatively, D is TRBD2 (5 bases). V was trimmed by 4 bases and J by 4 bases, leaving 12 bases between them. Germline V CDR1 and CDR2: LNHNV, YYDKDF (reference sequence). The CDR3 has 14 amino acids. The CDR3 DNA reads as TGTGCCACCAGCACACTAGTTGGGGCAGATACGCAGTATTTT. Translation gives CATSTLVGADTQYF. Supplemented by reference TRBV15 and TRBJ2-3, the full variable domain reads DAMVIQNPRYQVTQFGKPVTLSCSQTLNHNVMYWYQQKSSQAPKLLFHYYDKDFNNEADTPDNFQSRRPNTSFCFLDIRSPGLGDTAMYLCATSTLVGADTQYFGPGTRLTVL.

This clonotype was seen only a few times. The CDR3 region is CASSVHARDRGKNEQYF. The CDR3 nucleotides are TGCGCCAGCAGCGTTCATGCCCGGGACAGGGGAAAGAACGAGCAGTACTTC. V and J are TRBV4-1 and TRBJ2-7, with 10 bases that match TRBD1. There are 17 residues in the CDR3. CDR1 is MGHRA, CDR2 YSYEKL, per germline. The V segment lost 5 bases and the J segment 5 bases; nucleotides outside the gene matches: 15.

The DNA of the CDR3 is TGTGCCAGCAGTTACGGTAGGGCCTCACCTAGCACAGATACGCAGTATTTT. Translating it yields CASSYGRASPSTDTQYF. The rearrangement links TRBV6-2 or TRBV6-3 to TRBJ2-3; D gene unclear. In germline, CDR1 is MNHEY, CDR2 SVGEGT. The CDR3 runs 17 residues. V lost 2 bases and J 0 bases, leaving 15 bases between the germline ends.

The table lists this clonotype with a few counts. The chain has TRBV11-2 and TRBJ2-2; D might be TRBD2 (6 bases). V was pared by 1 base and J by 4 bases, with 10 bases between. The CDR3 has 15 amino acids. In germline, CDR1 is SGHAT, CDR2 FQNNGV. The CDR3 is CASSLGLVGTGELFF. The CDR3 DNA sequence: TGTGCCAGCAGCTTAGGACTAGTAGGCACCGGGGAGCTGTTTTTT.

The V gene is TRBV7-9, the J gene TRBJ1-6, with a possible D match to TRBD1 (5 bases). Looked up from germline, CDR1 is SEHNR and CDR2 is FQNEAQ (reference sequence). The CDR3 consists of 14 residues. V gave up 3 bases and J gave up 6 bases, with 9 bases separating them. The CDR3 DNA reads TGTGCCAGCAGCTTTGGGGGGAGTAATTCACCCCTCCACTTT. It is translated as CASSFGGSNSPLHF.

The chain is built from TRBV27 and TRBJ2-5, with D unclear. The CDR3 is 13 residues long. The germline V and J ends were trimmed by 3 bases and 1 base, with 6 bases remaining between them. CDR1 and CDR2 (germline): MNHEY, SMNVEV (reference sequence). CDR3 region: CASSLISQETQYF. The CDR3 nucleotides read TGTGCCAGCAGTTTGATCAGCCAAGAGACCCAGTACTTC.

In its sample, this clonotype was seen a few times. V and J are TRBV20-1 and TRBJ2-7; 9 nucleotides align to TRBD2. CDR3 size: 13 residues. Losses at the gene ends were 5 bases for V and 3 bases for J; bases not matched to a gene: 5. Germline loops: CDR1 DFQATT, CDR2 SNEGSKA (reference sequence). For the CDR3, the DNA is TGCAGTGCTTATAGCGGGGGCCGCTACGAGCAGTACTTC. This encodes CSAYSGGRYEQYF.

This CDR3 reads CASGLISGTKNEQYF. CDR3 sequence (DNA): TGCGCCAGCGGCCTCATTAGCGGGACTAAGAACGAGCAGTACTTC. The chain couples TRBV5-1 to TRBJ2-7; 8 bases match TRBD2. V lost 7 bases and J lost 5; bases outside the gene matches: 14. The V gene's germline CDR1 is SGHRS and CDR2 YFSETQ. The CDR3 sequence is 15 residues long.

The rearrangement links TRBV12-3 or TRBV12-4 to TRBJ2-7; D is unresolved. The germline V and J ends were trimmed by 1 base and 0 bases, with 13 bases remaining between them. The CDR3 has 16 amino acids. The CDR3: CASSLGIGAFSYEQYF. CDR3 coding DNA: TGTGCCAGCAGTTTAGGAATCGGCGCCTTCTCCTACGAGCAGTACTTC.

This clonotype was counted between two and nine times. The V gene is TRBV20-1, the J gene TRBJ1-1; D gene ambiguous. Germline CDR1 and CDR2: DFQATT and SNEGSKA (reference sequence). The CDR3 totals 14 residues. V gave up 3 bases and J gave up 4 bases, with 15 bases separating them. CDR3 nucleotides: TGCAGTGCTAGGGCCCACGGAGGTTCCACTGAAGCTTTCTTT. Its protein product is CSARAHGGSTEAFF.